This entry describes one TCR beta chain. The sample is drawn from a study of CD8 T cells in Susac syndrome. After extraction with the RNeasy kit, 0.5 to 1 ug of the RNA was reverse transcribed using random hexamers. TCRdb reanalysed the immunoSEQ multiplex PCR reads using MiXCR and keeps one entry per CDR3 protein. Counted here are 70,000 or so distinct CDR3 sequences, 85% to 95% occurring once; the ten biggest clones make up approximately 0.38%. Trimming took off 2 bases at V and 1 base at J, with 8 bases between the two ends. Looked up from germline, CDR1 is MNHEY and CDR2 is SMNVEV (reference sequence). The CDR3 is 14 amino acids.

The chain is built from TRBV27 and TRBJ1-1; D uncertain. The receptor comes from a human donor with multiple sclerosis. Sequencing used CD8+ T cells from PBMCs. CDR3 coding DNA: TGTGCCAGCAGTTTAAGGAACGGGAACACTGAAGCTTTCTTT. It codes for CASSLRNGNTEAFF.